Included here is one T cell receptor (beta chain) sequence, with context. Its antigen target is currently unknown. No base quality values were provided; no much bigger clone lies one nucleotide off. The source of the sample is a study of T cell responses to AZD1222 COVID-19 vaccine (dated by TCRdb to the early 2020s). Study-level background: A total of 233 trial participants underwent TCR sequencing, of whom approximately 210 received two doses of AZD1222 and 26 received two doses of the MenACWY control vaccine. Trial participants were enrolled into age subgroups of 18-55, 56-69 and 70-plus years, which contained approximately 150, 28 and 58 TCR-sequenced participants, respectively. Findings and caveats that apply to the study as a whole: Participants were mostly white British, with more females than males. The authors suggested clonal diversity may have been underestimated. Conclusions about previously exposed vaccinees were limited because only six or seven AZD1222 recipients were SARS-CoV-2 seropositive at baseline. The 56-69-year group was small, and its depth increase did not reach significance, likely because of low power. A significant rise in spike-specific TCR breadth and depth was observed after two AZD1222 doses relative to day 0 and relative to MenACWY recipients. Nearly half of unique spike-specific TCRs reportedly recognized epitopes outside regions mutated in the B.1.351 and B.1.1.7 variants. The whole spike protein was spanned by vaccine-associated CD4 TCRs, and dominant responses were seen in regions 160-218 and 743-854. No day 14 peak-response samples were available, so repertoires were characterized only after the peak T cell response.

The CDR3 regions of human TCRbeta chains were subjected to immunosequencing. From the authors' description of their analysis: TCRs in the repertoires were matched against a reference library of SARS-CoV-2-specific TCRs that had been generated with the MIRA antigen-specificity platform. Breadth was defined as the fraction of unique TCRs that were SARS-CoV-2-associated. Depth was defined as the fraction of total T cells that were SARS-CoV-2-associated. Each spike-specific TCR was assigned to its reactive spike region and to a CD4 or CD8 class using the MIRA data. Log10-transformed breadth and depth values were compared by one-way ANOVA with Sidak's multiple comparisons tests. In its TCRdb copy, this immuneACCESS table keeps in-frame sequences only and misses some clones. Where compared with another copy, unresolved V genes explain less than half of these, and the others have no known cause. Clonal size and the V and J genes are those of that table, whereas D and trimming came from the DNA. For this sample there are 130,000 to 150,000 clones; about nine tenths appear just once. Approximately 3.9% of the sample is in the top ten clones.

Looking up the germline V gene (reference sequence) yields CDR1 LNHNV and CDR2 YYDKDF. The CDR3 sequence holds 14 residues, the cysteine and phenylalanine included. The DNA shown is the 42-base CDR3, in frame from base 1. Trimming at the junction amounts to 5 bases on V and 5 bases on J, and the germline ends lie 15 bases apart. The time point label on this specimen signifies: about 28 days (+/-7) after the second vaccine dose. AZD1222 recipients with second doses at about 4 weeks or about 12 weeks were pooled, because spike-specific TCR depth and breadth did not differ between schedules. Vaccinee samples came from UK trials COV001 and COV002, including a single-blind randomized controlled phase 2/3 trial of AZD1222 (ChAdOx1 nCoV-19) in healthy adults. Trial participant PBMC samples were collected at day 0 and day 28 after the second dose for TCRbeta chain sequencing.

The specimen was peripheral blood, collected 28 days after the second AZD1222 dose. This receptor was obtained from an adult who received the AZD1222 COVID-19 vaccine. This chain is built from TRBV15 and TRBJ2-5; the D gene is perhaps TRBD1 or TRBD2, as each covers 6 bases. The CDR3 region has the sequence CATSPLGGTETQYF. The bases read TGTGCCACCAGCCCCCTAGGGGGGACGGAGACCCAGTACTTC.